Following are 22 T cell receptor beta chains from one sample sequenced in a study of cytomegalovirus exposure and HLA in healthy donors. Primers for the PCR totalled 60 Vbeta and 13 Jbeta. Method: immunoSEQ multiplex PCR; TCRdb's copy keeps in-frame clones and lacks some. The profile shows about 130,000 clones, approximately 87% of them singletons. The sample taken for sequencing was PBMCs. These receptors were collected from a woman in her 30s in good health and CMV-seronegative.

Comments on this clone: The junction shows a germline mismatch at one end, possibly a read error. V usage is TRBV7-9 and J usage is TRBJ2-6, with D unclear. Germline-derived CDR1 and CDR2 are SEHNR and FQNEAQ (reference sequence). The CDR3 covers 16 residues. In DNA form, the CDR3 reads TGCGCCAGCAGCCAAGACCTAGGTTCTGGGGCCAACGTCCTGACTTTC. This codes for CASSQDLGSGANVLTF.

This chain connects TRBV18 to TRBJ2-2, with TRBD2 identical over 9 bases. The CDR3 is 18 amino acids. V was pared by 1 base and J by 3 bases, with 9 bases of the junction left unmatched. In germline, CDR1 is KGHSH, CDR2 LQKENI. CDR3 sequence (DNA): TGTGCCAGCTCACCACGAGCGGGAGGCCGTTTTTACACCGGGGAGCTGTTTTTT. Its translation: CASSPRAGGRFYTGELFF.

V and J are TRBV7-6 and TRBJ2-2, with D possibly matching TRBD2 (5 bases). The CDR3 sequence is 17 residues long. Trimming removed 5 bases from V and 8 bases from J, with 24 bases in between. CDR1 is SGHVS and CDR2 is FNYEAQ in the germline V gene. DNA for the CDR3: TGTGCCAGCAGCAACCCTGTCGGGATCGCTCCAGTAGGGGAGCTGTTTTTT. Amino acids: CASSNPVGIAPVGELFF. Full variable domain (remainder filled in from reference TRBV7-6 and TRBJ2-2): GAGVSQSPRYKVTKRGQDVALRCDPISGHVSLYWYRQALGQGPEFLTYFNYEAQQDKSGLPNDRFSAERPEGSISTLTIQRTEQRDSAMYRCASSNPVGIAPVGELFFGEGSRLTVL.

CDR3 sequence reads: CASSSSGRFISYNEQFF. The CDR3 coding sequence is TGTGCCAGCAGCTCTAGCGGGAGATTTATTTCCTACAATGAGCAGTTCTTC. V gene TRBV9 combines with J gene TRBJ2-1; 10 nucleotides agree with TRBD2. The germline gives CDR1 SGDLS, CDR2 YYNGEE. The V segment lost 4 bases and the J segment 1 base; nucleotides outside the gene matches: 8. This CDR3 has 17 residues.

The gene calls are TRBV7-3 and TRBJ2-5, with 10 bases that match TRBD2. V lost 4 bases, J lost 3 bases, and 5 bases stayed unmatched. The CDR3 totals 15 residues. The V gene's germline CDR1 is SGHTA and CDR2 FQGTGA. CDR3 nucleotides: TGTGCCAGCAGCTGGACTAGCGGAGAGGAAGAGACCCAGTACTTC. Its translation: CASSWTSGEEETQYF. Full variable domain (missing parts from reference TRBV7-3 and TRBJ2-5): GAGVSQTPSNKVTEKGKYVELRCDPISGHTALYWYRQSLGQGPEFLIYFQGTGAADDSGLPNDRFFAVRPEGSVSTLKIQRTERGDSAVYLCASSWTSGEEETQYFGPGTRLLVL.

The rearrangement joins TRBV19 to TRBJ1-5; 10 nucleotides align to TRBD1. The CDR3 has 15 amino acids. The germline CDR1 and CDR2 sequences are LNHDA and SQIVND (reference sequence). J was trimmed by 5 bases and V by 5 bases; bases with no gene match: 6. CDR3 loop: CASSWDRGTYQPQHF. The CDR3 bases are TGTGCCAGTAGTTGGGACAGGGGAACCTATCAGCCCCAGCATTTT.

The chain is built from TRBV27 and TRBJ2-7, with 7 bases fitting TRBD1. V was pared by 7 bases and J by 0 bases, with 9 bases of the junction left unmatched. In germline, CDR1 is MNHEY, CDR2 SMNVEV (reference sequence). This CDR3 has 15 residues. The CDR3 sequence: CASIAWTGASYEQYF. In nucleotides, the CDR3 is TGTGCCAGCATCGCCTGGACAGGCGCCTCCTACGAGCAGTACTTC.

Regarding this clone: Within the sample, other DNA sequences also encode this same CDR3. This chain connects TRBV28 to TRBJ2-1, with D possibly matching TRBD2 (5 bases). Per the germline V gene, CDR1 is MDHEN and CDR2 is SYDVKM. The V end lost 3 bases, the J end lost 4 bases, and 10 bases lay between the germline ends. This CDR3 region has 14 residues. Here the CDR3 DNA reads TGTGCCAGCAGTTTGGCCGGGAATTACAATGAGCAGTTCTTC. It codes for CASSLAGNYNEQFF.

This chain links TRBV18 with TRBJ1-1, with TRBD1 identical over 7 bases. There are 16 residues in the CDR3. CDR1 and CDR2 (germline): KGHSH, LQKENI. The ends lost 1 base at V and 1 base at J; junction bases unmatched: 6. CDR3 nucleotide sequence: TGTGCCAGCTCACCACGGGGGCCAGGGGGGAACACTGAAGCTTTCTTT. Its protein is CASSPRGPGGNTEAFF.

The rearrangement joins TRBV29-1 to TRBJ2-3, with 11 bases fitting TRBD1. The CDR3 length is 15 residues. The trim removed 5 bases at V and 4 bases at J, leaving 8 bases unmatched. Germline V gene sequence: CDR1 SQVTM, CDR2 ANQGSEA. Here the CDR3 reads CSVQAGQGAADTQYF. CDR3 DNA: TGCAGCGTTCAGGCCGGACAGGGGGCCGCAGATACGCAGTATTTT.

DNA for the CDR3: TGTGCCAGCGGGGCAAGCGAAATTAGTCCCGGGGAGCTGTTTTTT. Amino acid sequence: CASGASEISPGELFF. V gene TRBV2 combines with J gene TRBJ2-2, with a weak D call TRBD1 (5 bases). Trimming pared 8 bases from V and 6 bases from J, leaving 19 bases between. The CDR3 runs to 15 residues. Germline V gives CDR1 SNHLY, CDR2 FYNNEI.

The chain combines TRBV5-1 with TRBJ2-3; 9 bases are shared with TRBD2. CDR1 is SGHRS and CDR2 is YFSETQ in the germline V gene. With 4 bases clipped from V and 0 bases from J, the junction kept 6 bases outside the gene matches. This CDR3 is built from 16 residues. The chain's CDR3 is CASSRTSDTSTDTQYF. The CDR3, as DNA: TGCGCCAGCAGCCGGACTAGCGATACTAGCACAGATACGCAGTATTTT.

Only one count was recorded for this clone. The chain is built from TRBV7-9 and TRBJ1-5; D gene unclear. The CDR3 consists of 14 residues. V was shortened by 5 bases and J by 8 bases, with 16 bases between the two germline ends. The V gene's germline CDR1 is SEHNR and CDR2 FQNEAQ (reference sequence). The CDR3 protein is CASSHDGDWEPQHF. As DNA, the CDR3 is TGTGCCAGCAGCCATGACGGGGATTGGGAGCCCCAGCATTTT.

CDR3 coding DNA: TGTGCCAGCAGCTTAGCGGGGCCCTCCTACGAGCAGTACTTC. It is translated as CASSLAGPSYEQYF. This chain connects TRBV28 to TRBJ2-7; 8 positions match TRBD2. This CDR3 has 14 amino acids. CDR1 is MDHEN and CDR2 is SYDVKM in the germline V gene. Germline trimming cut 6 bases from V and 0 bases from J; bases unmatched to any gene: 4.

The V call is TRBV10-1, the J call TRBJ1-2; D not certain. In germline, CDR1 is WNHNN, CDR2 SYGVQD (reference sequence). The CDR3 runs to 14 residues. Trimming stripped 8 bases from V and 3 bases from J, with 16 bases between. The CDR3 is CASSRLRSDYGYTF. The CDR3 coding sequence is TGCGCCAGCTCCCGTTTGAGGTCCGACTATGGCTACACCTTC.

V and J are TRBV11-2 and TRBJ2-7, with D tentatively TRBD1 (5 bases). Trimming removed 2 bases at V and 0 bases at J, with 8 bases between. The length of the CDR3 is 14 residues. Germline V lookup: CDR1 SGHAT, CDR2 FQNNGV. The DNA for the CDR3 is TGTGCCAGCAGCTTATATCAGGGCTCCTACGAGCAGTACTTC. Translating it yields CASSLYQGSYEQYF.

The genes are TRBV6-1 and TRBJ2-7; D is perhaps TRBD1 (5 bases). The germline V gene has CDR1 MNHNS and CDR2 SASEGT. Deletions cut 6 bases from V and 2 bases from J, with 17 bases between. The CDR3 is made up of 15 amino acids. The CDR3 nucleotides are TGTGCCAGCAGCATACAGGATGGTCGGACCTACGAGCAGTACTTC. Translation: CASSIQDGRTYEQYF.

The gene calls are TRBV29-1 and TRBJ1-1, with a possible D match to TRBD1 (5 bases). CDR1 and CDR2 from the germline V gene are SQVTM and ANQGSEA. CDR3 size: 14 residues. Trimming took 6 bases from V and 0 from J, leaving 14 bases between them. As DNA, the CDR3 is TGCAGCGTACGCAAACAGGTCCTGAACACTGAAGCTTTCTTT. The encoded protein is CSVRKQVLNTEAFF. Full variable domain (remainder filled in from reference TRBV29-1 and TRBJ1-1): SAVISQKPSRDICQRGTSLTIQCQVDSQVTMMFWYRQQPGQSLTLIATANQGSEATYESGFVIDKFPISRPNLTFSTLTVSNMSPEDSSIYLCSVRKQVLNTEAFFGQGTRLTVV.

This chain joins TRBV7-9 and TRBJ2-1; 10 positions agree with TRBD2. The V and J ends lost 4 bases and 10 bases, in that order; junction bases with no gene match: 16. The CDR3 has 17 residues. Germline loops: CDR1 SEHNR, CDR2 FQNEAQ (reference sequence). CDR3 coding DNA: TGTGCCAGCAGCTGGTCCCGTGGAGCGGGGGGGCTAATGGAGCAGTTCTTC. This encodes CASSWSRGAGGLMEQFF.

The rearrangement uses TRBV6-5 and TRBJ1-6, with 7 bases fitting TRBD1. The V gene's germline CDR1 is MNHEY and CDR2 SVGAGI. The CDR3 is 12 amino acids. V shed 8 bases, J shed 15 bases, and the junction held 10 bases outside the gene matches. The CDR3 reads CASGNPGQRLHF. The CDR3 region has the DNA TGTGCCAGCGGGAACCCGGGACAGCGCCTCCACTTT.

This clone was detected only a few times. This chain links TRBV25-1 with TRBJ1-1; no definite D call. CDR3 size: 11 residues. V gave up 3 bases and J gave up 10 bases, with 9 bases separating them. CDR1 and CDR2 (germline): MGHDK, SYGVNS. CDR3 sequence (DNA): TGTGCCAGCAGTGAGGGAGGGAGAGCTTTCTTT. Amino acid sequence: CASSEGGRAFF.

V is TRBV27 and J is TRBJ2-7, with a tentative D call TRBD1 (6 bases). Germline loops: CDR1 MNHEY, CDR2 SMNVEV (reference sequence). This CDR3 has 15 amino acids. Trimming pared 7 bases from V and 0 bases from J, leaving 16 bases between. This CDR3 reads CASTLRGGSSYEQYF. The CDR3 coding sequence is TGTGCCAGCACCTTAAGAGGGGGAAGCTCCTACGAGCAGTACTTC.